This T cell receptor beta chain was sequenced during a study of blood T cell repertoires in COVID-19. Profiling relied on immunoSEQ multiplex PCR, and the TCRdb table lists in-frame clones only, not all of them. The table records 150,000 to 200,000 clones, roughly 87% of them present only once. This TCR was sampled from a woman in her 70s with COVID-19, enrolled during active disease. The sample consisted of peripheral blood.

This CDR3 is CASSLLREEDTQYF. CDR3 DNA sequence: TGTGCCAGCAGCTTACTGCGGGAGGAAGATACGCAGTATTTT. This chain links TRBV7-2 with TRBJ2-3, with 8 bases fitting TRBD2. V trimming: 2 bases; J trimming: 5 bases; junction bases outside the gene matches: 3. Looked up from germline, CDR1 is SGHTA and CDR2 is FQGNSA. This CDR3 has 14 amino acids.